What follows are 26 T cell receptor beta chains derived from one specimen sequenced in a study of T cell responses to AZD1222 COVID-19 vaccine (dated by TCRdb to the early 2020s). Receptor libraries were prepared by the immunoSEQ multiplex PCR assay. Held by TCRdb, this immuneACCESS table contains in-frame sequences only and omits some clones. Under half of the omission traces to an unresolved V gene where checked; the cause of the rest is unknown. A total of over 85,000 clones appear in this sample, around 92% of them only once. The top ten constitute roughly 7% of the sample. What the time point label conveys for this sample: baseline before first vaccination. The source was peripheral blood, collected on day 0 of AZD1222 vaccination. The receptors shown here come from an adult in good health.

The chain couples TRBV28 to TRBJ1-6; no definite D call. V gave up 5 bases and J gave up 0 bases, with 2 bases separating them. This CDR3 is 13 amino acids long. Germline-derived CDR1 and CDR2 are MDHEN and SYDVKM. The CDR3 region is CASSSSYNSPLHF. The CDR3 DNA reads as TGTGCCAGCAGTAGCTCCTATAATTCACCCCTCCACTTT.

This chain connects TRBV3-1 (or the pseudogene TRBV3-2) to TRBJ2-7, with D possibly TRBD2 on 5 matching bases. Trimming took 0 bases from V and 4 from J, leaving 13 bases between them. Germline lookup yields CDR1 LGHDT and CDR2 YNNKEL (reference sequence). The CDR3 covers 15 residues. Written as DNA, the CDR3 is TGTGCCAGCAGCCAAGATTTACTAGAATCGTACGAGCAGTACTTC. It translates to CASSQDLLESYEQYF.

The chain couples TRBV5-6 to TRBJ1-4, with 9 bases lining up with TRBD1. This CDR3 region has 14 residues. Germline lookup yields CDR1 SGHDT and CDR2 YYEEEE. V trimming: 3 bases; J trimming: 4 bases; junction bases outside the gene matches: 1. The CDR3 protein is CASSWTGDNEKLFF. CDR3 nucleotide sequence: TGTGCCAGCAGCTGGACAGGGGATAATGAAAAACTGTTTTTT.

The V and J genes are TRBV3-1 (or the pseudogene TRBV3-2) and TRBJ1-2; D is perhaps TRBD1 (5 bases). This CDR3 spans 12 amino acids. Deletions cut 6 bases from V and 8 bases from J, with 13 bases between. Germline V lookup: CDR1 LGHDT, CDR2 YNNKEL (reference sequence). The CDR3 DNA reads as TGTGCCAGCAGATTGAGGGCAGGGGGCTACACCTTC. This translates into CASRLRAGGYTF.

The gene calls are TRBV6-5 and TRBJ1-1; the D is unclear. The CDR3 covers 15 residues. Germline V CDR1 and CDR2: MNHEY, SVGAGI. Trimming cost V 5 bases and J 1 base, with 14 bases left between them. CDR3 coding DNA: TGTGCCAGCAGTCGGGTAATGTCCGGGAACACTGAAGCTTTCTTT. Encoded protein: CASSRVMSGNTEAFF.

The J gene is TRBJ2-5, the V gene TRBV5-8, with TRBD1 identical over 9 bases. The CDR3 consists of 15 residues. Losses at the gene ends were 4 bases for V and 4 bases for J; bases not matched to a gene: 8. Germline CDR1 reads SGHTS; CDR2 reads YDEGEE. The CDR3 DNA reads TGTGCCAGCAGCACCTACAGGGGGCAGGGAGAGACCCAGTACTTC. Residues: CASSTYRGQGETQYF.

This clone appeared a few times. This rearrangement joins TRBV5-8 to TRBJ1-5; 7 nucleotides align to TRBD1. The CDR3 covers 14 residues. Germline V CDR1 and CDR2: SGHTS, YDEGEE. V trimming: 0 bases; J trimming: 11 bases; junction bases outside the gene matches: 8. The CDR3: CASSLGDRSMTQHF. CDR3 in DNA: TGTGCCAGCAGCTTGGGGGACAGATCTATGACCCAGCATTTT.

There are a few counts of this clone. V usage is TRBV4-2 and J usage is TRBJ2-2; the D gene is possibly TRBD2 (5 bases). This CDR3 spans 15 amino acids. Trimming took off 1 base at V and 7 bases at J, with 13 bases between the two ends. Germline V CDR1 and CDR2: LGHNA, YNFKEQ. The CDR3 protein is CASSQGELVSGELFF. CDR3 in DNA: TGTGCCAGCAGCCAAGGGGAACTAGTCAGCGGGGAGCTGTTTTTT.

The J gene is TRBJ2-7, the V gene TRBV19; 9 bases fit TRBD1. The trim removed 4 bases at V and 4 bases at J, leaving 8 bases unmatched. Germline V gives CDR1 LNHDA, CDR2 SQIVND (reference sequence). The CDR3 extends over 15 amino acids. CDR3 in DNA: TGTGCCAGTAGTACCTTGACAGGGACAGGGTACGAGCAGTACTTC. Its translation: CASSTLTGTGYEQYF.

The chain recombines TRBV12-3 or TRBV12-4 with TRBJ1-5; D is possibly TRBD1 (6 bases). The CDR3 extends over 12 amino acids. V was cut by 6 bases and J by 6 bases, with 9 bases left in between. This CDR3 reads CASRHRVQPQHF. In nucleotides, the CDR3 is TGTGCCAGCAGACACAGGGTTCAGCCCCAGCATTTT.

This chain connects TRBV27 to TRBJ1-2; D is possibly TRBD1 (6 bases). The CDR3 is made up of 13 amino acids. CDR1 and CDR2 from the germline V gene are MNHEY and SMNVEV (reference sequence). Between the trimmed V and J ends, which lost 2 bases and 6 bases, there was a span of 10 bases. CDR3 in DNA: TGTGCCAGCAGTTTACAGGGGAAGGATGGCTACACCTTC. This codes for CASSLQGKDGYTF.

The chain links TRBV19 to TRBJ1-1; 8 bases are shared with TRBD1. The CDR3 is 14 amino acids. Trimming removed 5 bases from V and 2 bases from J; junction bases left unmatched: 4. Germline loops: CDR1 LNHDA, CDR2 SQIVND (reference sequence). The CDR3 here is CASSFGTGNTEAFF. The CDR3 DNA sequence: TGTGCCAGTAGTTTCGGGACAGGCAACACTGAAGCTTTCTTT.

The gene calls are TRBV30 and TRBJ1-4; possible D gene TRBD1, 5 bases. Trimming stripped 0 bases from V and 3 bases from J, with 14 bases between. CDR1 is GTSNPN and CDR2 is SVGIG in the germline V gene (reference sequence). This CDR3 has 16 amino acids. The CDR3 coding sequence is TGTGCCTGGAGTGTAACATTTGGGACTGCTAATGAAAAACTGTTTTTT. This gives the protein CAWSVTFGTANEKLFF. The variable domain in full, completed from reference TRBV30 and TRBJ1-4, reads SQTIHQWPATLVQPVGSPLSLECTVEGTSNPNLYWYRQAAGRGLQLLFYSVGIGQISSEVPQNLSASRPQDRQFILSSKKLLLSDSGFYLCAWSVTFGTANEKLFFGSGTQLSVL.

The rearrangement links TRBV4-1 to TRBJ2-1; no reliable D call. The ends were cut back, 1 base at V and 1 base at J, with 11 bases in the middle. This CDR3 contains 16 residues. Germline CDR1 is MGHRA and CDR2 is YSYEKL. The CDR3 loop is CASSQVADPSYNEQFF. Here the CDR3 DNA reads TGCGCCAGCAGCCAAGTGGCGGATCCTTCCTACAATGAGCAGTTCTTC.

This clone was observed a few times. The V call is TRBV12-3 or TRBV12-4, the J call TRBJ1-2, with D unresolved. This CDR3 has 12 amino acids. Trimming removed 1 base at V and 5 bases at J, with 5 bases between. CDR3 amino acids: CASSLGAYGYTF. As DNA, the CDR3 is TGTGCCAGCAGTTTAGGAGCTTATGGCTACACCTTC.

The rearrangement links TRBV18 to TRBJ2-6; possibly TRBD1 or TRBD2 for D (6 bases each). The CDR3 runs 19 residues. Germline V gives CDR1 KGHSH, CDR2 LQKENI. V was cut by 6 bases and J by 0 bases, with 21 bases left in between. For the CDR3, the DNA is TGTGCCAGCTCCCTACAGGGAGCGGGTGCATCCTCTGGGGCCAACGTCCTGACTTTC. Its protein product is CASSLQGAGASSGANVLTF.

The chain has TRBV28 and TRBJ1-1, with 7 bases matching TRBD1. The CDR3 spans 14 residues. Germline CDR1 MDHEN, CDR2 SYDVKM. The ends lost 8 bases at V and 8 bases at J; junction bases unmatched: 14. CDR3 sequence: CASGEATGPGEAFF. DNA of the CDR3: TGTGCCAGCGGCGAAGCGACAGGGCCGGGGGAAGCTTTCTTT.

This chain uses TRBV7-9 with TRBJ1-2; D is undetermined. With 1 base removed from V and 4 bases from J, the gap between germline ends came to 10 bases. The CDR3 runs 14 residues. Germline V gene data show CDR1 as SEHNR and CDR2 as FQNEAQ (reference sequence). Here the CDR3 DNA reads TGTGCCAGCAGCTTAGAGACCCCCTCCTATGGCTACACCTTC. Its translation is CASSLETPSYGYTF.

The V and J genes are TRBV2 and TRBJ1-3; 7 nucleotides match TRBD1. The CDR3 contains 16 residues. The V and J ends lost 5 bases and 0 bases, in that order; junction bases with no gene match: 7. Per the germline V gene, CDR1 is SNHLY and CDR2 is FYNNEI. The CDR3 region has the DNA TGTGCCAGCAGTTTCCCGGGACAGTCCTCTGGAAACACCATATATTTT. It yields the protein CASSFPGQSSGNTIYF. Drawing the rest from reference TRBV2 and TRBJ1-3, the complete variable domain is EPEVTQTPSHQVTQMGQEVILRCVPISNHLYFYWYRQILGQKVEFLVSFYNNEISEKSEIFDDQFSVERPDGSNFTLKIRSTKLEDSAMYFCASSFPGQSSGNTIYFGEGSWLTVV.

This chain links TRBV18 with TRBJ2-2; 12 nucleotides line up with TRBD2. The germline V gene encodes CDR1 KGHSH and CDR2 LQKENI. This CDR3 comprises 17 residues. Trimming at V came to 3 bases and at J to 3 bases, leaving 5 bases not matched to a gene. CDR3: CASSPLLAGGDTGELFF. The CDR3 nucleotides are TGTGCCAGCTCACCCTTACTAGCGGGGGGTGACACCGGGGAGCTGTTTTTT.

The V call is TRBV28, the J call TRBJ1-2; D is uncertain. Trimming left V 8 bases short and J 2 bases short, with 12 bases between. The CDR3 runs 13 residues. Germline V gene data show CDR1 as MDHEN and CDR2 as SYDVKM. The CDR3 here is CASQTPVNYGYTF. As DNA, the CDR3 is TGTGCCAGCCAAACCCCAGTCAACTATGGCTACACCTTC.

CDR3: CASIGQLNTEAFF. The CDR3 bases are TGTGCCAGCATCGGACAGCTGAACACTGAAGCTTTCTTT. The chain uses TRBV2 and TRBJ1-1, with D perhaps matching TRBD1 (6 bases). CDR1 and CDR2 (germline): SNHLY, FYNNEI. Between the trimmed V and J ends, which lost 7 bases and 0 bases, there was a span of 9 bases. The CDR3 consists of 13 residues.

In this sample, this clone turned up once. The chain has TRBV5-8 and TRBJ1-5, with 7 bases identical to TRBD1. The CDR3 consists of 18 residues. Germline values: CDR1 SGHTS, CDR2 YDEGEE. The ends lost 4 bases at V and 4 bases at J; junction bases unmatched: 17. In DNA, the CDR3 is TGTGCCAGCAGCCCCGACCTAAGACAGGGAATAGGGAATCAGCCCCAGCATTTT. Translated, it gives CASSPDLRQGIGNQPQHF.

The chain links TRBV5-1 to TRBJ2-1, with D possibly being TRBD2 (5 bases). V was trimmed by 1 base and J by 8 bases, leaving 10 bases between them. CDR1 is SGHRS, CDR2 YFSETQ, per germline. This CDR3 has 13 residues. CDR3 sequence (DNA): TGCGCCAGCAGCTTGTCTACGGGGTATGAGCAGTTCTTC. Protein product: CASSLSTGYEQFF.

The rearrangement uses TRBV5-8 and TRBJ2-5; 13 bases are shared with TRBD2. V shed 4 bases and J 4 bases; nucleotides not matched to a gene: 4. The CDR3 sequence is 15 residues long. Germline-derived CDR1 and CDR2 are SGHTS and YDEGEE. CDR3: CASSEGLAGTETQYF. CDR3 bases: TGTGCCAGCAGCGAGGGACTAGCGGGGACAGAGACCCAGTACTTC. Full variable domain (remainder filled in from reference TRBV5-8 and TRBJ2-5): EAGVTQSPTHLIKTRGQQATLRCSPISGHTSVYWYQQALGLGLQFLLWYDEGEERNRGNFPPRFSGRQFPNYSSELNVNALELEDSALYLCASSEGLAGTETQYFGPGTRLLVL.

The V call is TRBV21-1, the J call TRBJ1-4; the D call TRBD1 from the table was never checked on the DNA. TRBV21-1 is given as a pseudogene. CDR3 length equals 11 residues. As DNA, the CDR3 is TGTGCCACGGTAGGGGGTGAAAAACTGTTTTTT. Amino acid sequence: CATVGGEKLFF.